This TCR beta chain was captured in a study of Graves' ophthalmopathy and Graves' hyperthyroidism. Study-level results: In predicting ophthalmopathy progression, the model reached over 70% sensitivity and under 75% specificity. Blood repertoires reportedly contained most expanded thyroid clonotypes above 0.001 frequency.

Amplification targeted the TCR beta CDR3 regions, with RNA transcripts as the source material. An initial RT-PCR round employing HTBI primers preceded a second-round multiplex PCR. TCRdb ran MiXCR on the multiplex PCR reads and lists one entry per CDR3 protein. The sample records over a million distinct CDR3 sequences, roughly two fifths being singletons. Eligible hyperthyroidism cases comprised new diagnoses of under 2 months' duration in individuals aged 18 to 65. The diagnostic workup employed clinical symptoms, serum thyroxine, TRAb, thyroid ultrasound and orbital computed tomography. J lost 6 bases, V lost 9 bases, and 5 bases had no gene match. The CDR3 loop spans 12 amino acids. Germline V lookup: CDR1 MNHEY, CDR2 SVGAGI. On this clonotype: Its antigen is not identified.

Sample: peripheral blood or thyroid tissue (not recorded which). This clonotype was sampled from an adult man with Graves' hyperthyroidism. The chain uses TRBV6-5 and TRBJ1-2, with 9 nucleotides matching TRBD1. CDR3 coding DNA: TGTGCCAGTGGGAGGACAGGGGATGGCTACACCTTC. This translates into CASGRTGDGYTF.